The 32 T cell receptor beta chains below all came from one sample that was sequenced in a study of sequential checkpoint blockade in melanoma. Data came from immunoSEQ multiplex PCR; TCRdb stores just in-frame clones and leaves some out. The sample has some 10,000 clones, approximately 71% seen once. Indicated treatment: randomized to nivolumab then ipilimumab (arm A) or the reverse (arm B). The material sequenced was CD8+ T cells sorted from blood (inferred from file names), taken from a patient given nivolumab and ipilimumab in sequence. The source of these receptors is a human donor with melanoma.

This clone has a handful of counts. This chain uses TRBV6-5 with TRBJ2-3, with unresolved D. The CDR3 loop spans 15 amino acids. Germline CDR1 MNHEY, CDR2 SVGAGI. The V end lost 2 bases, the J end lost 4 bases, and 13 bases lay between the germline ends. The DNA of the CDR3 is TGTGCCAGCAGTTACCAGAACCTTGCGGCAGATACGCAGTATTTT. It specifies CASSYQNLAADTQYF.

By frequency in the sample, this clone is medium-sized. The rearrangement links TRBV30 to TRBJ1-2; 8 nucleotides agree with TRBD1. Per germline, CDR1 GTSNPN and CDR2 SVGIG (reference sequence). The CDR3 runs to 13 residues. V gave up 3 bases and J gave up 8 bases; unmatched junction bases: 8. The CDR3 DNA follows: TGTGCCTGGAGAGAAAAGGACAGGGAGGGCTACACCTTC. This sequence encodes CAWREKDREGYTF. The whole variable domain, filled in from reference TRBV30 and TRBJ1-2, reads SQTIHQWPATLVQPVGSPLSLECTVEGTSNPNLYWYRQAAGRGLQLLFYSVGIGQISSEVPQNLSASRPQDRQFILSSKKLLLSDSGFYLCAWREKDREGYTFGSGTRLTVV.

This clone was seen once. An end of the junction does not agree with germline; a read error may underlie this. V usage is TRBV7-7 and J usage is TRBJ1-3, with unresolved D. The V gene's germline CDR1 is SSHAT and CDR2 FNYEAQ (reference sequence). The CDR3 is 15 residues long. The CDR3 sequence is CASSLDGSSGNTIYF. In nucleotides, the CDR3 is TGTGCTAGCAGCTTAGACGGGAGCTCTGGAAACACCATATATTTT.

This rearrangement joins TRBV19 to TRBJ1-1; D gene ambiguous. Germline CDR1 and CDR2: LNHDA and SQIVND (reference sequence). This CDR3 is 15 amino acids long. V lost 2 bases and J lost 0, with 10 bases in between. CDR3 coding DNA: TGTGCCAGTAGTATAAAGGAGGGAATGAACACTGAAGCTTTCTTT. It codes for CASSIKEGMNTEAFF.

The V gene is TRBV15, the J gene TRBJ2-5; 9 bases are a match to TRBD2. The J call may be in error: the DNA end matches TRBJ2-7 better. The length of the CDR3 is 15 residues. In germline, CDR1 is LNHNV, CDR2 YYDKDF (reference sequence). The CDR3 loop reads CATSRDSGSSYEQYF. DNA for the CDR3: TGTGCCACCAGCAGAGATAGCGGGAGCTCCTACGAGCAGTACTTC.

This chain links TRBV9 with TRBJ2-2; 8 positions match TRBD2. The germline V gene has CDR1 SGDLS and CDR2 YYNGEE. Losses at the gene ends were 4 bases for V and 4 bases for J; bases not matched to a gene: 9. This CDR3 has 16 amino acids. The CDR3 DNA reads as TGTGCCAGCAGCCCCGAAACTAGCGGACCCACCGGGGAGCTGTTTTTT. This encodes CASSPETSGPTGELFF. Combining the CDR3 with reference TRBV9 and TRBJ2-2 gives the whole variable domain DSGVTQTPKHLITATGQRVTLRCSPRSGDLSVYWYQQSLDQGLQFLIQYYNGEERAKGNILERFSAQQFPDLHSELNLSSLELGDSALYFCASSPETSGPTGELFFGEGSRLTVL.

The J gene is TRBJ2-2, the V gene TRBV27; possibly TRBD2 for D (6 bases). Trimming shortened V by 7 bases and J by 2 bases, and 11 bases separated the two germline ends. Germline lookup yields CDR1 MNHEY and CDR2 SMNVEV (reference sequence). The CDR3 consists of 14 residues. CDR3 in amino acids: CASTPGLNTGELFF. The CDR3 nucleotides are TGTGCCAGCACCCCGGGACTCAACACCGGGGAGCTGTTTTTT.

This clone came up a few times. The chain is built from TRBV6-4 and TRBJ2-1, with a weak D call TRBD2 (5 bases). The germline V gene has CDR1 MRHNA and CDR2 SNTAGT. Trimming removed 5 bases from V and 1 base from J, with 6 bases in between. The CDR3 runs to 13 residues. This chain's CDR3 is CASSTSSYNEQFF. CDR3 DNA sequence: TGTGCCAGCAGTACTAGTTCCTACAATGAGCAGTTCTTC.

The chain has TRBV11-2 and TRBJ2-7; no firm D call. The V gene's germline CDR1 is SGHAT and CDR2 FQNNGV. This CDR3 region has 13 residues. Trimming left V 5 bases short and J 0 bases short, with 8 bases between. The CDR3 here is CASSPESSYEQYF. CDR3 in DNA: TGTGCCAGCAGCCCAGAAAGCTCCTACGAGCAGTACTTC. The full variable domain, its missing parts supplied by reference TRBV11-2 and TRBJ2-7, is EAGVAQSPRYKIIEKRQSVAFWCNPISGHATLYWYQQILGQGPKLLIQFQNNGVVDDSQLPKDRFSAERLKGVDSTLKIQPAKLEDSAVYLCASSPESSYEQYFGPGTRLTVT.

The chain joins TRBV6-5 to TRBJ2-7; TRBD1 matches at 9 bases. The ends lost 6 bases at V and 6 bases at J; junction bases unmatched: 6. CDR1 MNHEY and CDR2 SVGAGI come from the germline V gene. CDR3 length: 13 residues. Written as DNA, the CDR3 is TGTGCCAGCAGCACGGGACAGGGTGTCGAGCAGTACTTC. This encodes CASSTGQGVEQYF.

V usage is TRBV9 and J usage is TRBJ1-2, with D uncertain. CDR3 length equals 13 residues. Germline V CDR1 and CDR2: SGDLS, YYNGEE. Trimming cost V 3 bases and J 0 bases, with 6 bases left between them. CDR3 nucleotides: TGTGCCAGCAGCGGTTCTGCTAACTATGGCTACACCTTC. Residues: CASSGSANYGYTF.

This chain connects TRBV28 to TRBJ2-7; 9 bases are a match to TRBD2. The CDR3 runs 14 residues. After removal of 7 bases from V and 2 bases from J, the junction contained 6 bases not matched to a gene. The germline V gene has CDR1 MDHEN and CDR2 SYDVKM. CDR3 amino acids: CASTWTSDAYEQYF. The CDR3 DNA sequence: TGTGCCAGCACCTGGACTAGCGACGCCTACGAGCAGTACTTC.

This sequence joins TRBV27 and TRBJ2-3; TRBD2 might be the D (5 bases). Germline V lookup: CDR1 MNHEY, CDR2 SMNVEV (reference sequence). This CDR3 spans 15 amino acids. V dropped 0 bases and J dropped 6 bases, with 13 bases sitting between them. CDR3 region: CASSLSQKGADTQYF. DNA for the CDR3: TGTGCCAGCAGTTTATCACAGAAGGGAGCCGATACGCAGTATTTT.

The J gene is TRBJ2-2, the V gene TRBV28; tentatively, D is TRBD2 (6 bases). CDR1 is MDHEN and CDR2 is SYDVKM in the germline V gene. V shed 3 bases and J shed 4 bases, with 9 bases lying between them. The CDR3 is made up of 14 amino acids. DNA for the CDR3: TGTGCCAGCAGTTTCGGGGGACCCACCGGGGAGCTGTTTTTT. Translated, it gives CASSFGGPTGELFF. Full variable domain (remainder filled in from reference TRBV28 and TRBJ2-2): DVKVTQSSRYLVKRTGEKVFLECVQDMDHENMFWYRQDPGLGLRLIYFSYDVKMKEKGDIPEGYSVSREKKERFSLILESASTNQTSMYLCASSFGGPTGELFFGEGSRLTVL.

The V call is TRBV19, the J call TRBJ1-5, with TRBD1 identical over 8 bases. The CDR3 is 17 residues long. With V trimmed by 1 base and J by 2 bases, 7 bases remained unmatched. Germline lookup yields CDR1 LNHDA and CDR2 SQIVND (reference sequence). The CDR3 nucleotides are TGTGCCAGTAGTATAGGCCCGGACAGGGTGGGCAATCAGCCCCAGCATTTT. Encoded protein: CASSIGPDRVGNQPQHF.

In the case of this clone: This sample also contains other DNA sequences that code for the same CDR3. This rearrangement joins TRBV19 to TRBJ2-1, with TRBD2 matching 7 bases. The CDR3 is 13 residues long. Germline V gives CDR1 LNHDA, CDR2 SQIVND (reference sequence). Losses at the gene ends were 1 base for V and 10 bases for J; bases not matched to a gene: 4. CDR3 sequence: CASSIGGGGEQFF. As DNA, the CDR3 is TGTGCCAGTAGTATAGGGGGGGGAGGGGAGCAGTTCTTC.

In this sample, this clone turned up once. The chain employs TRBV30 and TRBJ1-2, with 9 bases aligning to TRBD1. From germline, CDR1 is GTSNPN and CDR2 SVGIG (reference sequence). The junction had 6 bases not matched to a gene; V was cut back by 1 base and J by 6 bases. CDR3 length: 14 amino acids. CDR3 DNA: TGTGCCTGGAGTGAGAGTTGGACAGGGGATGGCTACACCTTC. This translates into CAWSESWTGDGYTF.

The J gene is TRBJ2-7, the V gene TRBV27; 9 nucleotides line up with TRBD1. Germline V lookup: CDR1 MNHEY, CDR2 SMNVEV (reference sequence). Trimming took 1 base from V and 1 from J; bases not matched to a gene: 5. The CDR3 has 16 residues. As DNA, the CDR3 is TGTGCCAGCAGTTTATTGGGGACAGGGTCTTCCTACGAGCAGTACTTC. Encoded protein: CASSLLGTGSSYEQYF.

The chain recombines TRBV4-1 with TRBJ2-1, with 7 bases lining up with TRBD2. The CDR3 extends over 15 amino acids. CDR1 MGHRA and CDR2 YSYEKL come from the germline V gene. The junction had 3 bases not matched to a gene; V was cut back by 3 bases and J by 1 base. The CDR3 sequence is CASSQPGLSYNEQFF. The CDR3 region has the DNA TGCGCCAGCAGCCAGCCGGGACTATCCTACAATGAGCAGTTCTTC.

The chain couples TRBV5-1 to TRBJ2-1; possibly TRBD1 for D (6 bases). CDR3 length: 13 residues. V shed 2 bases and J shed 7 bases, with 10 bases lying between them. Germline loops: CDR1 SGHRS, CDR2 YFSETQ. In DNA form, the CDR3 reads TGCGCCAGCAGCTTACCGGGGACAAATGAGCAGTTCTTC. It translates to CASSLPGTNEQFF.

This clone was counted once. The V and J genes are TRBV4-3 and TRBJ2-2, with D perhaps matching TRBD2 (6 bases). This CDR3 comprises 14 residues. CDR1 LGHNA and CDR2 YSLEER come from the germline V gene. Between the trimmed V and J ends, which lost 5 bases and 7 bases, there was a span of 14 bases. CDR3 DNA sequence: TGCGCCAGCAGCAATCTGCGGCGGGGCGGGGAGCTGTTTTTT. It specifies CASSNLRRGGELFF.

CDR3: CASRGRTDNEQFF. DNA for the CDR3: TGTGCCAGCAGGGGGAGGACGGACAATGAGCAGTTCTTC. The chain is built from TRBV14 and TRBJ2-1, with D perhaps matching TRBD2 (6 bases). Germline V lookup: CDR1 SGHDN, CDR2 FVKESK. There are 13 residues in the CDR3. V gave up 6 bases and J gave up 5 bases, with 11 bases separating them.

This clone was observed once. This chain links TRBV9 with TRBJ2-1; D unresolved. The V and J ends lost 0 bases and 0 bases respectively, with 7 bases between them. The germline V gene has CDR1 SGDLS and CDR2 YYNGEE. The CDR3 is made up of 15 amino acids. CDR3 loop: CASSVDFGSYNEQFF. The CDR3 DNA sequence: TGTGCCAGCAGCGTAGACTTCGGCTCCTACAATGAGCAGTTCTTC.

The rearrangement links TRBV19 to TRBJ2-7; tentatively, D is TRBD2 (6 bases). V was clipped by 3 bases and J by 3 bases, with 12 bases between them. CDR1 LNHDA and CDR2 SQIVND come from the germline V gene (reference sequence). This CDR3 is built from 14 residues. CDR3 loop: CASSIGTSDYEQYF. The DNA of the CDR3 is TGTGCCAGTAGTATTGGGACTTCAGACTACGAGCAGTACTTC. Full variable domain (remainder filled in from reference TRBV19 and TRBJ2-7): DGGITQSPKYLFRKEGQNVTLSCEQNLNHDAMYWYRQDPGQGLRLIYYSQIVNDFQKGDIAEGYSVSREKKESFPLTVTSAQKNPTAFYLCASSIGTSDYEQYFGPGTRLTVT.

This clone was recorded only once. This sequence joins TRBV4-2 and TRBJ2-7; the match to TRBD2 covers 7 bases. Looked up from germline, CDR1 is LGHNA and CDR2 is YNFKEQ. The CDR3 has 15 residues. The V gene end was trimmed by 0 bases and the J gene end by 2 bases; junction bases not matched to a gene: 4. CDR3 DNA sequence: TGTGCCAGCAGCCAAGAAGGGGAGGGGACCTACGAGCAGTACTTC. It is translated as CASSQEGEGTYEQYF.

This chain links TRBV25-1 with TRBJ1-4, with 9 bases fitting TRBD1. The length of the CDR3 is 13 residues. V was pared by 9 bases and J by 8 bases, with 7 bases of the junction left unmatched. Germline V CDR1 and CDR2: MGHDK, SYGVNS. CDR3 protein: CASMDRGTEKLFF. The CDR3 nucleotides are TGTGCCAGTATGGACAGGGGAACGGAAAAACTGTTTTTT.

The chain combines TRBV9 with TRBJ1-1, with a tentative D call TRBD1 (6 bases). The CDR3 spans 18 residues. CDR1 is SGDLS, CDR2 YYNGEE, per germline. V lost 3 bases and J 0 bases, leaving 21 bases between the germline ends. As DNA, the CDR3 is TGTGCCAGCAGCGCCGGGGCTTGGGGGGGGCATGTGAACACTGAAGCTTTCTTT. Protein: CASSAGAWGGHVNTEAFF.

CDR3 nucleotide sequence: TGTGCCAGCAGTTACTCCAAGGGGGCAGGCTATGGCTACACCTTC. Protein product: CASSYSKGAGYGYTF. The chain is built from TRBV6-5 and TRBJ1-2, with 7 bases aligning to TRBD1. Losses at the gene ends were 0 bases for V and 4 bases for J; bases not matched to a gene: 5. This CDR3 is built from 15 residues. Germline V gives CDR1 MNHEY, CDR2 SVGAGI.

The chain recombines TRBV30 with TRBJ2-7; no reliable D call. This CDR3 is built from 11 residues. The germline CDR1 and CDR2 sequences are GTSNPN and SVGIG (reference sequence). Trimming cost V 0 bases and J 4 bases, with 4 bases left between them. CDR3 sequence (DNA): TGTGCCTGGAGTGTATCTTACGAGCAGTACTTC. Translating it yields CAWSVSYEQYF.

The V gene is TRBV7-8, the J gene TRBJ2-1, with 8 bases fitting TRBD2. There are 15 residues in the CDR3. V dropped 4 bases and J dropped 3; count of bases not matched to a gene: 5. Per the germline V gene, CDR1 is SGHVS and CDR2 is FQNEAQ. CDR3 sequence reads: CASSSTGGGYNEQFF. The CDR3 DNA sequence: TGTGCCAGCAGCTCGACGGGAGGGGGCTACAATGAGCAGTTCTTC. Supplemented by reference TRBV7-8 and TRBJ2-1, the full variable domain reads GAGVSQSPRYKVAKRGQDVALRCDPISGHVSLFWYQQALGQGPEFLTYFQNEAQLDKSGLPSDRFFAERPEGSVSTLKIQRTQQEDSAVYLCASSSTGGGYNEQFFGPGTRLTVL.

The V call is TRBV9, the J call TRBJ2-7; the D gene is possibly TRBD1 (6 bases). Germline CDR1 is SGDLS and CDR2 is YYNGEE. This CDR3 has 15 residues. The V and J ends lost 4 bases and 2 bases respectively, with 16 bases between them. CDR3 protein: CASSPEDSLPYEQYF. CDR3 sequence (DNA): TGTGCCAGCAGCCCAGAGGACAGTCTGCCCTACGAGCAGTACTTC.

This clone was detected only once. V usage is TRBV9 and J usage is TRBJ2-3; possibly TRBD2 for D (6 bases). Germline V lookup: CDR1 SGDLS, CDR2 YYNGEE. V lost 0 bases to trimming and J lost 6 bases, with 17 bases between them. CDR3 size: 16 residues. CDR3: CASSVGNGEAVDTQYF. The DNA of the CDR3 is TGTGCCAGCAGCGTAGGTAACGGGGAGGCCGTTGATACGCAGTATTTT.